The TCR beta chain under discussion was sequenced for a study of control samples from healthy donors and cancer patients (dated by TCRdb to the early 2020s). Libraries were made using the immunoSEQ multiplex PCR assay. In TCRdb, the immuneACCESS table is reduced to in-frame sequences with V and J assigned. These tables do not hold every clone; where another copy was compared, an unresolved V gene accounts for under half, and the others remain unexplained. The sample records about 120,000 clones, approximately 90% of which are singletons. Jointly, the top ten make up around 2.5% of the sample. The CDR3 covers 16 residues, taking in both the cysteine and the phenylalanine. This entry keeps only the CDR3 DNA: 48 bases, framed from base 1. Germline trimming: 5 bases from V, 3 bases from J; junction bases outside gene matches: 8. Taken from the germline V gene, the CDR1 and CDR2 loops are MNHEY and SVGEGT.

Comment on this clone: The clone's antigen remains unknown. No qualities accompany the bases; no much larger clone lies one base away.

The chain couples TRBV6-2 or TRBV6-3 to TRBJ2-7, with 12 middle bases fitting TRBD1. The receptor's source is a man aged 40-49 years in good health. The specimen was blood. The DNA sequence reads TGTGCCAGCAGTGGGACAGGGGGCTCCAGTTACTACGAGCAGTACTTC. The encoded protein is CASSGTGGSSYYEQYF.